This TCR beta chain was sequenced in a study of cytomegalovirus exposure and HLA in healthy donors. Study-wide background: From about 179 million T cells, an earlier analysis saw 110 million or so unique TCR beta sequences.

Overall study results and limits: The authors listed around 150 TCR beta chains as cytomegalovirus-associated.

On this clone itself: No antigen is known for it. At one end the junction does not follow the germline gene, possibly because of a read error.

Regarding donors, all were healthy bone marrow donors. PCR involved 60 Vbeta and 13 Jbeta primers. Profiling relied on immunoSEQ multiplex PCR, and the TCRdb table lists in-frame clones only, not all of them. The profile shows approximately 170,000 clones, approximately 80% of them singletons. The receptor was isolated from a male donor in good health and CMV-seronegative. The sample consisted of PBMCs.

The CDR3 DNA sequence: TGTGCCAGCACCTTAGGGACATACTTTGGTGAGCAGTTCTTC. This translates into CASTLGTYFGEQFF. The V call is TRBV7-9, the J call TRBJ2-1, with D possibly TRBD1 on 6 matching bases. Per the germline V gene, CDR1 is SEHNR and CDR2 is FQNEAQ (reference sequence). The CDR3 totals 14 residues.